The source of this TCR beta chain is a study of blood T cell repertoires in COVID-19. Study summary: The origin of the acute and convalescent COVID-19 samples was the United States, Italy and Spain. PBMCs, B-cell-depleted T cells, or T cells were the source of the cDNA or gDNA that made up the material.

In terms of age and location, participants ranged from roughly 18 to 95 years and lived in about two dozen US areas. V lost 0 bases and J lost 7; bases outside the gene matches: 8. The CDR3 runs to 15 residues. Germline loops: CDR1 SGHRS, CDR2 YFSETQ. Measured with immunoSEQ multiplex PCR; TCRdb has only the in-frame clones, and not every one. Among a few hundred thousand clones, 70% to 90% were seen once, and the ten largest hold about 7%. Sample: PBMCs or T cells enriched from blood (not recorded which). The chain has TRBV5-1 and TRBJ1-2, with TRBD1 matching 8 bases. The clonotype was recovered from a woman aged 50 to 60 who had been exposed to COVID-19. The CDR3 loop is CASSLEVTGVPGYTF. DNA of the CDR3: TGCGCCAGCAGCTTGGAAGTGACAGGGGTTCCTGGCTACACCTTC.